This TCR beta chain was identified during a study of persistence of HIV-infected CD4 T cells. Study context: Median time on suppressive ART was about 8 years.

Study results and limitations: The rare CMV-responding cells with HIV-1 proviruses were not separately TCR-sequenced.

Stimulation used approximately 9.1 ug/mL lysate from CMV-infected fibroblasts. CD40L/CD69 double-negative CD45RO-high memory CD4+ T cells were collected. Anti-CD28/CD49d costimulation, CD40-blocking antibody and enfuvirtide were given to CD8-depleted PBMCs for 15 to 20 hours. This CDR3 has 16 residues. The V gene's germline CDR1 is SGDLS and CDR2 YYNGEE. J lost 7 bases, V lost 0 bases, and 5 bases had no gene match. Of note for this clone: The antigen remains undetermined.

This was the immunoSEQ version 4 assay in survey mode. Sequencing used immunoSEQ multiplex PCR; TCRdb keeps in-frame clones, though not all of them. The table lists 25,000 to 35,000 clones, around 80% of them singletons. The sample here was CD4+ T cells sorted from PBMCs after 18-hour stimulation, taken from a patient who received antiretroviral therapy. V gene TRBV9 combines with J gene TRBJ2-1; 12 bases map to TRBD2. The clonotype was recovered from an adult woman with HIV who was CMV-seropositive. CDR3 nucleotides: TGTGCCAGCAGCGTAGATCCTAGCGGGGGGGTTAATGAGCAGTTCTTC. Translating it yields CASSVDPSGGVNEQFF. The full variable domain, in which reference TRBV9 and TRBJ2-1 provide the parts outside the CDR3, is DSGVTQTPKHLITATGQRVTLRCSPRSGDLSVYWYQQSLDQGLQFLIQYYNGEERAKGNILERFSAQQFPDLHSELNLSSLELGDSALYFCASSVDPSGGVNEQFFGPGTRLTVL.